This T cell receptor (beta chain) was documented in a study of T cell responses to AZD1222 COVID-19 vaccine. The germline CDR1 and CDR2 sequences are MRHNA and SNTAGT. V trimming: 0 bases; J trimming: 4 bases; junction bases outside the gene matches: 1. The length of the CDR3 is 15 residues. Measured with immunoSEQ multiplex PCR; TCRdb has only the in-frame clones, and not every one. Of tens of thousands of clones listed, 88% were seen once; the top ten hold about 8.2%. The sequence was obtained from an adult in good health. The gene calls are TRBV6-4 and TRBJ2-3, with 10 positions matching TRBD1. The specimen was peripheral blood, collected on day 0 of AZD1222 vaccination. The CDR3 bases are TGTGCCAGCAGTGACTCGACAGGGGGCTCAGATACGCAGTATTTT. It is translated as CASSDSTGGSDTQYF.